One and the same sample provided the 11 T cell receptor beta chains below, sequenced in a study of T and B cells in COVID-19 patients. TRB rearrangements were amplified by multiplex PCR with BIOMED2 TRB-A/B primers. Each CDR3 protein is one row after TCRdb ran MiXCR on the multiplex PCR reads. The sample holds 4,000 to 5,000 distinct CDR3 sequences, over 20% seen once. Each TRB amplification used roughly 240-550 ng of genomic DNA from blood. The specimen was blood. Every receptor here comes from a human donor with active COVID-19.

Judged by abundance, this clonotype is medium-sized. The chain links TRBV6-5 to TRBJ1-2, with TRBD1 identical over 8 bases. Germline V lookup: CDR1 MNHEY, CDR2 SVGAGI. The CDR3 is made up of 16 amino acids. V lost 6 bases and J lost 3; bases outside the gene matches: 12. Here the CDR3 reads CASRPSAGGHDYGYTF. CDR3 DNA sequence: TGTGCCAGCAGGCCGAGCGCAGGGGGCCATGACTATGGCTACACCTTC.

By share of the sample, this clonotype is medium-sized. This sequence joins TRBV7-9 and TRBJ2-1, with D maybe TRBD2 (5 bases). Germline V gives CDR1 SEHNR, CDR2 FQNEAQ (reference sequence). The CDR3 has 11 residues. V lost 6 bases, J lost 10 bases, and 10 bases lay in between. The CDR3 DNA is TGTGCCAGCAGACTAGGTCTCGAGCAGTTCTTC. Its protein product is CASRLGLEQFF.

The gene calls are TRBV7-2 and TRBJ2-2, with 10 positions matching TRBD2. Per germline, CDR1 SGHTA and CDR2 FQGNSA. The CDR3 loop spans 15 amino acids. V was pared by 5 bases and J by 4 bases, with 4 bases of the junction left unmatched. In DNA form, the CDR3 reads TGTGCCAGCAGCCCCCGACTAGCGGGCACCGGGGAGCTGTTTTTT. Encoded protein: CASSPRLAGTGELFF.

By its share, this clonotype is medium-sized. This chain uses TRBV5-4 with TRBJ2-1; D tentatively reads TRBD1 or TRBD2 (5 bases each). CDR1 SGHNT and CDR2 YYREEE come from the germline V gene (reference sequence). The CDR3 totals 15 residues. V was cut by 0 bases and J by 6 bases, with 13 bases left in between. CDR3 loop: CASSLGQGAFNEQFF. The CDR3 nucleotides read TGTGCCAGCAGCTTGGGGCAGGGAGCCTTCAATGAGCAGTTCTTC.

This clonotype rates as large. The gene calls are TRBV19 and TRBJ2-1; D is uncertain. The CDR3 totals 16 residues. V shed 3 bases and J shed 0 bases, with 12 bases lying between them. Germline V gene lookup returns CDR1 LNHDA and CDR2 SQIVND (reference sequence). CDR3 coding DNA: TGTGCCAGTAGTATGGCCCACCCTAGCTCCTACAATGAGCAGTTCTTC. Translated, it gives CASSMAHPSSYNEQFF.

This clonotype was observed a few times. J is TRBJ1-2 and V is TRBV20-1; D not resolved. The CDR3 runs 13 residues. Trimming took off 3 bases at V and 6 bases at J, with 14 bases between the two ends. The germline CDR1 and CDR2 sequences are DFQATT and SNEGSKA (reference sequence). The CDR3 loop reads CSARTGEDHGYTF. CDR3 nucleotide sequence: TGCAGTGCTAGGACTGGGGAGGATCATGGCTACACCTTC.

This clonotype was seen at least ten times. This chain uses TRBV30 with TRBJ1-1, with 7 bases identical to TRBD1. The CDR3 has 11 amino acids. The V gene end was trimmed by 5 bases and the J gene end by 7 bases; junction bases not matched to a gene: 4. Germline lookup yields CDR1 GTSNPN and CDR2 SVGIG (reference sequence). CDR3 sequence reads: CAWDRAVEAFF. CDR3 nucleotides: TGTGCCTGGGACAGGGCGGTTGAAGCTTTCTTT. Supplemented by reference TRBV30 and TRBJ1-1, the full variable domain reads SQTIHQWPATLVQPVGSPLSLECTVEGTSNPNLYWYRQAAGRGLQLLFYSVGIGQISSEVPQNLSASRPQDRQFILSSKKLLLSDSGFYLCAWDRAVEAFFGQGTRLTVV.

The table lists this clonotype with many counts. V usage is TRBV6-6 and J usage is TRBJ2-5, with a possible D match to TRBD2 (5 bases). This CDR3 contains 13 residues. Germline CDR1 is MNHNY and CDR2 is SVGAGI (reference sequence). V was cut by 10 bases and J by 3 bases, with 15 bases left in between. The CDR3 DNA reads TGTGCCACCCGAGGGTCGGGCGAAGAGACCCAGTACTTC. Protein sequence: CATRGSGEETQYF.

The chain employs TRBV12-3 or TRBV12-4 and TRBJ2-3; 7 nucleotides align to TRBD2. V shed 6 bases, J shed 1 base, and the junction held 7 bases outside the gene matches. CDR3 size: 15 residues. The CDR3 nucleotides are TGTGCCAGCAGCTCAGGACTAGGCCGCACAGATACGCAGTATTTT. Encoded protein: CASSSGLGRTDTQYF.

This clonotype was picked up a small number of times. The chain is built from TRBV10-3 and TRBJ2-4, with 10 bases identical to TRBD2. Germline V CDR1 and CDR2: ENHRY, SYGVKD. With V trimmed by 4 bases and J by 0 bases, 21 bases remained unmatched. The CDR3 extends over 22 amino acids. Here the CDR3 reads CAISGGDSPGLAETLAKNIQYF. The CDR3 DNA reads TGTGCCATCAGTGGGGGGGACAGCCCCGGACTAGCGGAGACGCTAGCCAAAAACATTCAGTACTTC.

This clonotype was observed a single time. A much bigger clone sits one base away, suggesting this may be a read error. CDR3 in amino acids: CAWSVGSPDIRGCTF. CDR3 in DNA: TGTGCCTGGAGTGTAGGGTCCCCGGATATACGTGGCTGCACCTTC. The chain uses TRBV30 and TRBJ1-2; D gene unclear. This CDR3 is 15 amino acids long. Germline V gene sequence: CDR1 GTSNPN, CDR2 SVGIG (reference sequence).